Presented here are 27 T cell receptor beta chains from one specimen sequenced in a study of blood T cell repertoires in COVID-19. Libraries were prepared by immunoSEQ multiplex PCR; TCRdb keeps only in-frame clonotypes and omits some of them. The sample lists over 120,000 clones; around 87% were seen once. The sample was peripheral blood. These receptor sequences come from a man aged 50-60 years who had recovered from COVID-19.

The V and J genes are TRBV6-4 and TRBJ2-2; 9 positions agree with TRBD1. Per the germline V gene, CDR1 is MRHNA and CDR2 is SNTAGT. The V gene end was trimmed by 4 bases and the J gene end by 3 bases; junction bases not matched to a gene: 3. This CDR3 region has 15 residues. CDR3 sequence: CASSVDRGDTGELFF. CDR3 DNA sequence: TGTGCCAGCAGTGTGGACAGGGGAGACACCGGGGAGCTGTTTTTT.

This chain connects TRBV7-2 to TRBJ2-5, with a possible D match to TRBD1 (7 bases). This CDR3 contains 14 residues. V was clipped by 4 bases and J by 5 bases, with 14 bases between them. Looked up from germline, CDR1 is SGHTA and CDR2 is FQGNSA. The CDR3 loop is CASSSQGGTETQYF. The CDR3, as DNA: TGTGCCAGCAGCTCTCAGGGGGGTACGGAGACCCAGTACTTC.

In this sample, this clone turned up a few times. The CDR3 protein is CASSWSTGMAYGYTF. CDR3 DNA: TGTGCCAGTAGTTGGTCGACAGGGATGGCCTATGGCTACACCTTC. The V call is TRBV19, the J call TRBJ1-2; TRBD1 agrees at 7 bases. This CDR3 has 15 residues. Germline-derived CDR1 and CDR2 are LNHDA and SQIVND (reference sequence). V shed 5 bases and J 4 bases; nucleotides not matched to a gene: 10.

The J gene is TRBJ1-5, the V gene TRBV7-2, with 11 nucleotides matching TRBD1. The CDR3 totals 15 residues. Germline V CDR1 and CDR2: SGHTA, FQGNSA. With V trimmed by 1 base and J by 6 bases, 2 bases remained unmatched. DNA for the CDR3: TGTGCCAGCAGCTTAGGGACAGGGGGCCTTCAGCCCCAGCATTTT. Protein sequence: CASSLGTGGLQPQHF.

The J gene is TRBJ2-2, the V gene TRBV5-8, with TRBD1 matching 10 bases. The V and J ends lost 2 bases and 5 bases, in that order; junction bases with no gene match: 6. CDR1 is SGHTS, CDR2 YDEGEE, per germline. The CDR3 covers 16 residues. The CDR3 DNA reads TGTGCCAGCAGCTTACCAGGGACAGGGGTAACCGGGGAGCTGTTTTTT. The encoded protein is CASSLPGTGVTGELFF.

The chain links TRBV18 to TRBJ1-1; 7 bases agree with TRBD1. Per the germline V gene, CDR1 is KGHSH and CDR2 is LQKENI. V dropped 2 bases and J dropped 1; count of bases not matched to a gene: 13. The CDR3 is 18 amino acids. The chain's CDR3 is CASSPWGFTGTANTEAFF. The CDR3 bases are TGTGCCAGCTCACCATGGGGATTTACCGGGACAGCGAACACTGAAGCTTTCTTT.

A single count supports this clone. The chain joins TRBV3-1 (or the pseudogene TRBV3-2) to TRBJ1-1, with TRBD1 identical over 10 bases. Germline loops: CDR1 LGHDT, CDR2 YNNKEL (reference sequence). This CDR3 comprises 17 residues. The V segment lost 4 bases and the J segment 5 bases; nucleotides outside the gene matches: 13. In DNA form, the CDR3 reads TGTGCCAGCAGCCCGTATCGGGACAGGGGCATTAGGACTGAAGCTTTCTTT. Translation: CASSPYRDRGIRTEAFF.

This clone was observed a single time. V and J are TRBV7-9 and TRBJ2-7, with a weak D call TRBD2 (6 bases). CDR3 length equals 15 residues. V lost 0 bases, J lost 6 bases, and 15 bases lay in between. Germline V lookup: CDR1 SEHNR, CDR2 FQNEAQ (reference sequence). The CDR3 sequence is CASSLANGGVREQYF. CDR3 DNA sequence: TGTGCCAGCAGCTTAGCGAATGGCGGGGTACGCGAGCAGTACTTC.

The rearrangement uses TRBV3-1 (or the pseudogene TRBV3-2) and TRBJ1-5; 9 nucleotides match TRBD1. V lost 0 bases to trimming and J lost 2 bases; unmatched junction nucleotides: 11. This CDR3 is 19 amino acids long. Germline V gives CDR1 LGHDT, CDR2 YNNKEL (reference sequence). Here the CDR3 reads CASSQDPIRDRDRNQPQHF. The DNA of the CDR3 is TGTGCCAGCAGCCAAGATCCCATCCGGGACAGGGATCGCAATCAGCCCCAGCATTTT.

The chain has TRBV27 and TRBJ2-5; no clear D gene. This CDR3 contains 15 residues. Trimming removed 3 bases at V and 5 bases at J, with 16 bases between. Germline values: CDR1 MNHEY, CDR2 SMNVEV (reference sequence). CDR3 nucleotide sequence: TGTGCCAGCAGTTTCCTGGGCTCCGCCCTGGAGACCCAGTACTTC. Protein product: CASSFLGSALETQYF.

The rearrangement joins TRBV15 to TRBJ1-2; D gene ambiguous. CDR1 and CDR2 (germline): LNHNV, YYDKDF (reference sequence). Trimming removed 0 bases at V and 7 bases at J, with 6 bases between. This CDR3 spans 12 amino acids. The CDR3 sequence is CATSRDDFGYTF. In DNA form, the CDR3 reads TGTGCCACCAGCAGAGATGACTTTGGCTACACCTTC.

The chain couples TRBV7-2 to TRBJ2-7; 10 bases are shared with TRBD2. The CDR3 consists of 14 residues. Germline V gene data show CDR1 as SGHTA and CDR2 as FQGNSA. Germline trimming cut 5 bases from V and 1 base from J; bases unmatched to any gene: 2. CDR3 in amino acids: CASSILAGSYEQYF. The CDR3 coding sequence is TGTGCCAGCAGCATACTAGCGGGGTCCTACGAGCAGTACTTC.

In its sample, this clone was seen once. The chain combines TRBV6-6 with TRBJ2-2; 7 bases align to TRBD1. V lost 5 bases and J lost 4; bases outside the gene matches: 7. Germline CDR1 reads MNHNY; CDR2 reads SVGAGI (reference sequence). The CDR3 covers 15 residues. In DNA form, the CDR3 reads TGTGCCAGCAGTAGCGTCGACAGGGTCACCGGGGAGCTGTTTTTT. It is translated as CASSSVDRVTGELFF.

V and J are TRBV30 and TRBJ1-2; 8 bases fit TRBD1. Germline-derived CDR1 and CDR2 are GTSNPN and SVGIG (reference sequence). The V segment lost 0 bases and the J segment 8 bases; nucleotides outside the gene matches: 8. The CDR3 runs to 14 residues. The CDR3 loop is CAWSVLGRGLGYTF. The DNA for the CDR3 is TGTGCCTGGAGTGTACTCGGCAGGGGGCTCGGCTACACCTTC.

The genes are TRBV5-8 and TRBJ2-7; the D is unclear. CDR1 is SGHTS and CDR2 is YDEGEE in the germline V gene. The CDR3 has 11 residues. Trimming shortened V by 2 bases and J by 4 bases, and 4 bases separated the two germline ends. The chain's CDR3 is CASSFRYEQYF. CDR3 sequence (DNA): TGTGCCAGCAGCTTTAGATACGAGCAGTACTTC.

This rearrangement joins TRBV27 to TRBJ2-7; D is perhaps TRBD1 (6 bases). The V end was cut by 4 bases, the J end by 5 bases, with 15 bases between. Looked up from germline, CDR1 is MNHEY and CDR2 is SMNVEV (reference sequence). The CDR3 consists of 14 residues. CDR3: CASSSRRTVNEQYF. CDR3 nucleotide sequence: TGTGCCAGCAGTTCCCGTCGGACAGTGAACGAGCAGTACTTC.

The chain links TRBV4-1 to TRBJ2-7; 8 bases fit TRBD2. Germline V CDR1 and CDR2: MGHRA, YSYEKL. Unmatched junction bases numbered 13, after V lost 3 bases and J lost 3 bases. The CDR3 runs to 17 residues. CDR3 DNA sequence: TGCGCCAGCAGCCAGTTGGGGACCGGGACTAGGGTCTACGAGCAGTACTTC. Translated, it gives CASSQLGTGTRVYEQYF.

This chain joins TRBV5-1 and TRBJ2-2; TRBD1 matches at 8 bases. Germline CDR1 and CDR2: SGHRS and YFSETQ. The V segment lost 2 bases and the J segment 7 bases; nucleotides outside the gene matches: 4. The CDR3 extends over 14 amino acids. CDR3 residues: CASSFQGAHGELFF. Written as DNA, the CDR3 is TGCGCCAGCAGCTTCCAGGGGGCCCACGGGGAGCTGTTTTTT.

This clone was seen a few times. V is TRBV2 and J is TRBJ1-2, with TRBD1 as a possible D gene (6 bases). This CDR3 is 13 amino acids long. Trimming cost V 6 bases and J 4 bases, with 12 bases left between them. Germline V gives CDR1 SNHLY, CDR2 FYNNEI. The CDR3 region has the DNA TGTGCCAGCAGAGAGGGGGTTTCCTATGGCTACACCTTC. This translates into CASREGVSYGYTF.

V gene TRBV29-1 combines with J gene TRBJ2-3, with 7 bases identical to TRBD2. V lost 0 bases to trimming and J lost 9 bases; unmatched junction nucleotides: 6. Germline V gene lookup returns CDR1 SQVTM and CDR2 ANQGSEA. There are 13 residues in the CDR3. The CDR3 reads CSVEDGGGRTQYF. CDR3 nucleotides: TGCAGCGTTGAAGATGGCGGGGGACGGACGCAGTATTTT.

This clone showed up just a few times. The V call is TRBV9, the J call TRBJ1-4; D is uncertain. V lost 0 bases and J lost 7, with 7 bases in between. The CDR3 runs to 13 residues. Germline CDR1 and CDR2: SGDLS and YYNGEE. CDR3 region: CASSVGQSEKLFF. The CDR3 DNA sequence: TGTGCCAGCAGCGTAGGGCAGTCTGAAAAACTGTTTTTT. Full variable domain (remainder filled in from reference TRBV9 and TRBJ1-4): DSGVTQTPKHLITATGQRVTLRCSPRSGDLSVYWYQQSLDQGLQFLIQYYNGEERAKGNILERFSAQQFPDLHSELNLSSLELGDSALYFCASSVGQSEKLFFGSGTQLSVL.

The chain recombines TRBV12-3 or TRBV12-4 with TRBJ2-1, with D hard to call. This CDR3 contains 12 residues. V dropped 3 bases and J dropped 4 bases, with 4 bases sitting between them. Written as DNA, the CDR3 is TGTGCCAGCAGTTTCGGTTACAATGAGCAGTTCTTC. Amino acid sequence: CASSFGYNEQFF.

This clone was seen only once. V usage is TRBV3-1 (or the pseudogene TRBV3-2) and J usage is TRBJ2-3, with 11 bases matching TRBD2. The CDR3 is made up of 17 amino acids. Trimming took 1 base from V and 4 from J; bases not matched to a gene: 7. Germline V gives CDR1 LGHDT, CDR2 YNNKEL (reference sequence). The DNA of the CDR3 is TGTGCCAGCAGCCAAGGAGTCCTAGCGGGGGGTCCAGATACGCAGTATTTT. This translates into CASSQGVLAGGPDTQYF.

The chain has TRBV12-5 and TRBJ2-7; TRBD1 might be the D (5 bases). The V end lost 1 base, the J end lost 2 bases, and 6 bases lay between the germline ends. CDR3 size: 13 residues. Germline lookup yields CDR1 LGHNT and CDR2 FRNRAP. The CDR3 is CASGLGQTYEQYF. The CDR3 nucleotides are TGTGCTAGTGGTTTGGGACAGACCTACGAGCAGTACTTC.

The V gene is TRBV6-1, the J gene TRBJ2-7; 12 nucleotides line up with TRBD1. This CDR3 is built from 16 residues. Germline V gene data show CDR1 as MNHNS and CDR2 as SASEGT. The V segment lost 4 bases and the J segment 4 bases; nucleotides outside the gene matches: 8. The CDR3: CASSGTGTGGFYEQYF. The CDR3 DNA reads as TGTGCCAGCAGTGGAACCGGGACAGGGGGCTTTTACGAGCAGTACTTC.

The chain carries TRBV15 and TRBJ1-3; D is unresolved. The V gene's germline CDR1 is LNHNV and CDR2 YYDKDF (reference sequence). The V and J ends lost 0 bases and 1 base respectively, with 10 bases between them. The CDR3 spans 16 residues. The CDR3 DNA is TGTGCCACCAGCAGAGATCGCGGTGCGTCTGGAAACACCATATATTTT. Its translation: CATSRDRGASGNTIYF.

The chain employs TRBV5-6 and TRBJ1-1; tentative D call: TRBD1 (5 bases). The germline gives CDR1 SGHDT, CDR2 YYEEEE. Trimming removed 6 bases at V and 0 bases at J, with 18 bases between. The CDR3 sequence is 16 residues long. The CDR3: CASIVTGDPLNTEAFF. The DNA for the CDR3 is TGTGCCAGCATTGTAACAGGCGACCCGCTGAACACTGAAGCTTTCTTT. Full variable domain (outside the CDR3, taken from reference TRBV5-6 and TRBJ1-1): DAGVTQSPTHLIKTRGQQVTLRCSPKSGHDTVSWYQQALGQGPQFIFQYYEEEERQRGNFPDRFSGHQFPNYSSELNVNALLLGDSALYLCASIVTGDPLNTEAFFGQGTRLTVV.